The rows below give T cell receptor beta chains drawn from one sample of a study of beta chain features in type 1 diabetes. Profiled with immunoSEQ multiplex PCR; TCRdb holds only in-frame clones, not every one. The table has approximately 150,000 clones, about 9.1% seen once. Sample: central memory CD4+ T cells from blood. Receptors originate from a woman in her late teens or twenties in good health. Both conserved end residues are part of each CDR3. The D gene is left open where the match is weak. The listing skips clone size in some rows; elsewhere it reads once, few, many or a size class.

TRBJ2-3,.,TRBV11-2,TRBD2,CASSSLLAGVGDTQYF
TRBJ1-2,.,TRBV7-8,.,CASSLVRGNGYTF
TRBJ2-6,few,TRBV14,.,CASSLRGANVLTF
TRBJ2-7,few,TRBV29-1,.,CSVNFSGYEQYF
TRBJ2-1,few,TRBV5-1,.,CASSSPTGGAYNEQFF
TRBJ1-2,few,TRBV16,.,CASSQWSAGQIGYTF
TRBJ2-7,few,TRBV5-1,.,CASSLGGAGISYEQYF
TRBJ2-2,.,TRBV13,.,CASSSRQATGELFF
TRBJ2-7,.,TRBV2,.,CASSPGRRAYEQYF
TRBJ1-1,.,TRBV7-2,.,CASSLGGGPSTFF
TRBJ2-1,few,TRBV11-2,TRBD1,CASSLGQGANEQFF
TRBJ1-3,.,TRBV5-8,.,CASSRTDSGNTIYF
TRBJ2-2,few,TRBV18,.,CASQNTGELFF
TRBJ2-3,.,TRBV6-1,.,CASSGPGSSTDTQYF
TRBJ1-3,once,TRBV4-2,.,CASSQGEIGNTIYF
TRBJ1-1,.,TRBV6-1,.,CASSEISMNTEAFF
TRBJ2-7,.,TRBV28,TRBD1,CASSRQGVHEQYF
TRBJ2-3,few,TRBV4-3,.,CASSQGGGFSTDTQYF
TRBJ2-2,few,TRBV7-9,.,CASSLQGNTGELFF
TRBJ2-7,.,TRBV30,TRBD1,CAWSVNRGEQYF
TRBJ1-1,.,TRBV2,TRBD1,CASRPGQGRGEGAFF
TRBJ2-1,.,TRBV15,TRBD2,CATSRRGGGAGEQFF
TRBJ1-2,few,TRBV7-9,.,CASSLGGSGGYTF
TRBJ1-3,.,TRBV5-1,.,CASSPNLGAHSGNTIYF
TRBJ2-2,.,TRBV10-3,.,CAISESEAFLGELFF
TRBJ2-7,.,TRBV30,.,CAWSLPYWVQGAYEQYF
TRBJ1-1,few,TRBV9,.,CASSGQVNTEAFF
TRBJ1-1,few,TRBV14,TRBD1,CASSQIAGGTEAFF
TRBJ1-4,.,TRBV6-6,.,CASSQQESATNEKLFF
TRBJ2-3,.,TRBV5-1,.,CASSLPGITDTQYF
TRBJ2-2,.,TRBV11-2,.,CASSVLPGQNTGELFF
TRBJ2-5,many,TRBV4-2,.,CASSQEARGLPSGETQYF
TRBJ2-7,.,TRBV11-3,.,CASSLTRATYEQYF
TRBJ2-6,.,TRBV15,.,CATSRLSTGANVLTF
TRBJ2-3,few,TRBV18,.,CASSSLPTDTQYF
TRBJ1-1,many,TRBV30,.,CAWSVRTVAFF
TRBJ2-1,few,TRBV6-5,TRBD2,CASSYLGLADEQFF
TRBJ2-5,few,TRBV5-8,TRBD1,CASRYRTGGGETQYF
TRBJ2-1,.,TRBV4-1,TRBD2,CASSPGWGGAISSYNEQFF
TRBJ1-4,few,TRBV30,TRBD1,CAWSGGQAEKLFF
TRBJ2-5,many,TRBV5-1,TRBD2,CASSSQGLAGQETQYF
TRBJ2-5,few,TRBV7-2,.,CASSLDAGPQETQYF
TRBJ1-2,few,TRBV5-1,TRBD1,CASSLRQGLGSYGYTF
TRBJ2-7,.,TRBV5-6,TRBD1,CASSLMNRGPRASYEQYF
TRBJ1-1,.,TRBV18,.,CASSPNDKTHTEAFF
TRBJ1-2,few,TRBV7-2,.,CASSAPETEIYGYTF
TRBJ1-2,.,TRBV20-1,.,CSAKTQRGYTF
TRBJ2-5,few,TRBV27,TRBD2,CASSLHGPGLAGSEETQYF
TRBJ2-3,many,TRBV29-1,.,CSEGGAATDTQYF
TRBJ1-6,.,TRBV7-2,.,CASSLQWGDSPLHF
TRBJ2-1,.,TRBV25-1,.,CASSDEEKFF
TRBJ2-3,.,TRBV21-1,.,CASPPDSGRDTQYF
TRBJ1-5,few,TRBV7-2,TRBD1,CASSPWTGGGNQPQHF
TRBJ2-3,few,TRBV29-1,.,CSVEPDYTDTQYF
TRBJ2-7,many,TRBV13,TRBD2,CASSLPGGSYEQYF
TRBJ2-1,few,TRBV15,TRBD2,CATSRDRQAGGKNEQFF
TRBJ1-2,few,TRBV29-1,.,CSVENRALGYTF